The 14 T cell receptor beta chains reported below all come from one sample, sequenced in a study of glioma-infiltrating T cells. The iRepertoire nested amplicon-rescue multiplex PCR amplified TCR alpha and beta CDR3s from RNA. TCRdb independently ran MiXCR on the multiplex PCR reads; one entry per CDR3 protein. The sample carries more than 110,000 distinct CDR3 sequences, about 39% recorded once. The sample comprised glioma tissue, nonneoplastic brain tissue, or PBMCs (not recorded which). The receptors come from a human donor with low-grade glioma or glioblastoma, undergoing nonglioma brain surgery, or in good health (not recorded which).

The chain carries TRBV28 and TRBJ2-5, with D possibly being TRBD1 (6 bases). Trimming removed 7 bases from V and 6 bases from J, with 21 bases in between. Germline loops: CDR1 MDHEN, CDR2 SYDVKM. This CDR3 is built from 15 residues. DNA for the CDR3: TGTGCCAGCAATTCAGTAGGGACACCCAGGCAGACCCAGTACTTC. Translated, it gives CASNSVGTPRQTQYF.

This clonotype has a handful of counts. The rearrangement links TRBV7-2 to TRBJ1-1; 9 bases agree with TRBD1. V lost 2 bases to trimming and J lost 1 base; unmatched junction nucleotides: 2. CDR1 SGHTA and CDR2 FQGNSA come from the germline V gene. This CDR3 is 15 amino acids long. DNA for the CDR3: TGTGCCAGCAGCTTAATGACAGGGGGGAACACTGAAGCTTTCTTT. Its protein product is CASSLMTGGNTEAFF.

This clonotype was detected many times. The rearrangement links TRBV20-1 to TRBJ2-7; D gene unclear. CDR3 size: 13 residues. Trimming removed 3 bases from V and 4 bases from J, with 13 bases in between. From germline, CDR1 is DFQATT and CDR2 SNEGSKA (reference sequence). The CDR3 protein is CSASPGQNYEQYF. For the CDR3, the DNA is TGCAGTGCTAGTCCGGGCCAAAATTACGAGCAGTACTTC.

This sequence joins TRBV6-5 and TRBJ2-1; TRBD2 aligns across 11 bases. Germline-derived CDR1 and CDR2 are MNHEY and SVGAGI. The CDR3 length is 16 residues. Trimming at V came to 2 bases and at J to 9 bases, leaving 9 bases not matched to a gene. The DNA for the CDR3 is TGTGCCAGCAGTTACCTCGGTAGCGGGAGGGCCGCTGAGCAGTTCTTC. Protein product: CASSYLGSGRAAEQFF.

This clonotype was observed a handful of times. The chain links TRBV6-1 to TRBJ2-1; 7 nucleotides agree with TRBD1. Germline V CDR1 and CDR2: MNHNS, SASEGT. V gave up 5 bases and J gave up 2 bases; unmatched junction bases: 6. This CDR3 has 15 residues. CDR3 residues: CASSRTGLTYNEQFF. The CDR3 region has the DNA TGTGCCAGCAGTCGGACAGGTTTAACCTACAATGAGCAGTTCTTC.

CDR3 in amino acids: CASRDARQGPSYEQYF. The CDR3 nucleotides are TGTGCCAGCAGGGACGCGAGACAGGGGCCCTCCTACGAGCAGTACTTC. V usage is TRBV6-1 and J usage is TRBJ2-7, with 8 bases fitting TRBD1. Unmatched junction bases numbered 10, after V lost 6 bases and J lost 0 bases. This CDR3 comprises 16 residues. Germline values: CDR1 MNHNS, CDR2 SASEGT.

This clonotype was picked up one time. A much more abundant neighbour one base away suggests this may be a read error. This sequence joins TRBV2 and TRBJ1-5; D gene unclear. Between the trimmed V and J ends, which lost 4 bases and 1 base, there was a span of 14 bases. Germline V gene sequence: CDR1 SNHLY, CDR2 FYNNEI. This CDR3 has 16 residues. Written as DNA, the CDR3 is TGTGCCAGCAGTGCCGGACTCCCTGTGAGCAATCAGCCCCAGCATTTT. Amino acids: CASSAGLPVSNQPQHF.

For this clonotype: The junction and the germline gene differ at one end; a read error may be behind it. The rearrangement joins TRBV7-2 to TRBJ2-3; 9 positions match TRBD1. The length of the CDR3 is 16 residues. The germline V gene has CDR1 SGHTA and CDR2 FQGNSA. CDR3 nucleotide sequence: TGTGCCAGCAGCCTTAAACAGGGGGCGATCCCAGATACACAGTATTTT. Translated, it gives CASSLKQGAIPDTQYF.

This clonotype has a handful of counts. V usage is TRBV6-2 or TRBV6-3 and J usage is TRBJ2-3, with 12 bases matching TRBD2. This CDR3 is built from 16 residues. Germline V gene data show CDR1 as MNHEY and CDR2 as SVGEGT. The V segment lost 5 bases and the J segment 4 bases; nucleotides outside the gene matches: 7. The CDR3 reads CASSTVTSGGPDTQYF. CDR3 coding DNA: TGTGCCAGCAGTACCGTGACTAGCGGGGGCCCAGATACGCAGTATTTT.

This clonotype was observed a handful of times. The chain has TRBV20-1 and TRBJ1-2; the D gene is possibly TRBD1 (5 bases). Trimming removed 1 base at V and 6 bases at J, with 15 bases between. The CDR3 covers 14 residues. Germline V lookup: CDR1 DFQATT, CDR2 SNEGSKA (reference sequence). CDR3 DNA: TGCAGTGCTAGAGCCCCAAGAGGGGATAATGGCTACACCTTC. Encoded protein: CSARAPRGDNGYTF.

This clonotype occurred once. The chain employs TRBV6-2 or TRBV6-3 and TRBJ2-7; weak D call: TRBD1 (5 bases). Deletions cut 7 bases from V and 1 base from J, with 11 bases between. Germline-derived CDR1 and CDR2 are MNHEY and SVGEGT. The CDR3 contains 13 residues. The CDR3 region has the DNA TGTGCCAGCAATCCGACAGAGTCCTACGAGCAGTACTTC. It specifies CASNPTESYEQYF.

The rearrangement joins TRBV6-5 to TRBJ1-5; a weak D match, TRBD1 (5 bases). The CDR3 totals 13 residues. Germline V gene data show CDR1 as MNHEY and CDR2 as SVGAGI. V lost 6 bases and J 1 base, leaving 7 bases between the germline ends. The CDR3 protein is CASRRQSNQPQHF. The CDR3 DNA is TGTGCCAGCAGAAGACAGAGCAATCAGCCCCAGCATTTT.

The chain links TRBV4-1 to TRBJ2-3; TRBD2 matches at 8 bases. Trimming at V came to 0 bases and at J to 4 bases, leaving 9 bases not matched to a gene. The germline gives CDR1 MGHRA, CDR2 YSYEKL. CDR3 length: 17 residues. CDR3 nucleotide sequence: TGCGCCAGCAGCCAAGACGGCGGGGGGCGACTTGCAGATACGCAGTATTTT. As protein: CASSQDGGGRLADTQYF.

This clonotype was detected many times. J is TRBJ2-3 and V is TRBV7-9; D call uncertain. The CDR3 covers 15 residues. Germline CDR1 reads SEHNR; CDR2 reads FQNEAQ (reference sequence). Trimming removed 1 base at V and 1 base at J, with 9 bases between. Written as DNA, the CDR3 is TGTGCCAGCAGCTTAGATTCCGCGGGCACAGATACGCAGTATTTT. This encodes CASSLDSAGTDTQYF.